This T cell receptor beta chain derives from a study of T cell responses to AZD1222 COVID-19 vaccine. Data came from immunoSEQ multiplex PCR; TCRdb stores just in-frame clones and leaves some out. The data contain 120,000 or so clones, 80% to 90% of them seen just once; the ten biggest clones take up around 7.7%. Study-wide results and limits: The sample set comprised mostly white British donors with more females, and clonal diversity was possibly underestimated.

This CDR3 has 15 residues. The V gene lost 5 bases and the J gene lost 6 bases, with 19 bases spanning the gap. CDR1 and CDR2 (germline): LNHDA, SQIVND (reference sequence). This clone came up once. Antigen specificity is unknown. This clonotype was obtained from an adult in good health. The sequenced sample was peripheral blood, obtained on day 0 of AZD1222 vaccination. The chain recombines TRBV19 with TRBJ1-2, with D tentatively TRBD1 (6 bases). In nucleotides, the CDR3 is TGTGCCAGTAGTGCACAGGGTGGCCGGGGGAATGGCTACACCTTC. As protein: CASSAQGGRGNGYTF.